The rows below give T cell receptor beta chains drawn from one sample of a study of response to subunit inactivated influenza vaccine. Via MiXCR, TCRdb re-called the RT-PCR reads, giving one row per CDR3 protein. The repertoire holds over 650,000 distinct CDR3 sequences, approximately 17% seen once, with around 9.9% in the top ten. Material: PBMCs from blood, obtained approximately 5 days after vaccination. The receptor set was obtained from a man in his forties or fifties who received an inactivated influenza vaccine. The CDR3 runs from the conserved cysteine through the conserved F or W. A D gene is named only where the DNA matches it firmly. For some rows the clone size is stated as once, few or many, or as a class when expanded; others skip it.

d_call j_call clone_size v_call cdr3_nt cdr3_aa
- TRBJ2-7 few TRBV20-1 TGCAGTGCTAGTACGACCCCAAGTATCCTCGAGCAGTACTTC CSASTTPSILEQYF
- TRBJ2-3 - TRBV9 TGTGCCAGCAGTGGCGTCGGAGACTTGAATACGCAGTATTTT CASSGVGDLNTQYF
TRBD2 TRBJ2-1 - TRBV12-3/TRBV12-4 TGTGCCAGCAGTTTTCGGGGGGTTGTAGGAAATGAGCAGTTCTTC CASSFRGVVGNEQFF
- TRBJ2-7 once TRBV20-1 TGCAGTGCTAGAGTTAGCGGATCCTACGAGCAGTACTTC CSARVSGSYEQYF
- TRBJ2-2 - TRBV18 TGTGCCAGCTCACCAATGGCCAGGGCGGCCGGGGAGCTGTTTTTT CASSPMARAAGELFF
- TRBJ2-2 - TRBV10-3 TGTGCCATCAGTGTTAGGGGCCCTCCGAACACCGGGGAGCTGTTTTTT CAISVRGPPNTGELFF
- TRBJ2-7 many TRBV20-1 TGCAGTGCTAGGGGCTTCCCGCGGTCCGACTCCTACGAGCAGTACTTC CSARGFPRSDSYEQYF
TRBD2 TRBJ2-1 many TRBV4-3 TGCGCCAGCAGCCAAGATTTCGGGAGGGTCTTGGATGAGCAGTTCTTC CASSQDFGRVLDEQFF
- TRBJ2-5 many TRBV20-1 TGCAGTGCTAGAGAGGGGACTTTACAAGAGACCCAGTACTTC CSAREGTLQETQYF
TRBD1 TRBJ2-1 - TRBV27 TGTGCCAGCAGTTTTGTGGGACAGGGAGGCGAGCAGTTCTTC CASSFVGQGGEQFF
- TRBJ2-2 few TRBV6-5 TGTGCCAGCAGTTACTCACAAGGGACGGTCACCGGGGAGCTGTTTTTT CASSYSQGTVTGELFF
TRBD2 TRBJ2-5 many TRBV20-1 TGCAGTGCCGCCCCAAAATCCCTAGCGGGGGTTATTACGGAGACCCAGTACTTC CSAAPKSLAGVITETQYF
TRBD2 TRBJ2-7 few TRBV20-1 TGCAGTGCTAGCCCTGGTGCGGGGGGGCCTATCTACGAGCAGTACTTC CSASPGAGGPIYEQYF
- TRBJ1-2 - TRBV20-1 TGCAGTGCTAGGACGACTCAGGGAAAGACCAATGGCTACACCTTC CSARTTQGKTNGYTF
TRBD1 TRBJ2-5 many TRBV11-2 TGTGCCAGCAGCTTACGGGACAGTAAAGAGACCCAGTACTTC CASSLRDSKETQYF
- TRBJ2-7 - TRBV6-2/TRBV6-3 TGTGCCAGCAGCCAGTCCCGGACGAAAGCCTCCTACGAGCAGTACTTC CASSQSRTKASYEQYF
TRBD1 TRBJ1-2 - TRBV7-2 TGTGCCAGCAGCACGGGGGACAGGGTCTATGGCTACACCTTC CASSTGDRVYGYTF
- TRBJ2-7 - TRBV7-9 TGTGCCAGCAGCTTAGCGACTAGTCCCTACGAGCAGTACTTC CASSLATSPYEQYF
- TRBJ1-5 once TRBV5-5 TGTGCCAGCAGCTTAACTTGGGGGGGCCAGCCCCAGCATTTT CASSLTWGGQPQHF
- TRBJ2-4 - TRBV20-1 TGCAGTGCTAGAGTTCGGTATGGGTACAAGGGACACCAAAACATTCAGTACTTC CSARVRYGYKGHQNIQYF
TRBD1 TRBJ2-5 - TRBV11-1 TGTGCCAGCAGCTTAACCACAGGGGACGAGACCCAGTACTTC CASSLTTGDETQYF
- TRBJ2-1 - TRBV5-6 TGTGCCAGCACCCGAGTTAACGGGGGATCCGGGAATGAGCAGTTCTTC CASTRVNGGSGNEQFF
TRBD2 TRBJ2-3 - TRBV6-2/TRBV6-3 TGTGCCAGCAGTCAATCTAGCGGGGGTCGTGGCCACACAGATACGCAGTATTTT CASSQSSGGRGHTDTQYF
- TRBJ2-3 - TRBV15 TGTGCCACCAGCAGAGATTCAAACACAGATACGCAGTATTTT CATSRDSNTDTQYF